Following are 3 T cell receptor beta chains from one sample sequenced in a study of T-cell reconstitution after alpha-beta-depleted transplantation in children. Preparation of the TCRbeta library was carried out with unique molecular identifiers. TCRdb ran MiXCR on the PCR reads and lists one entry per CDR3 protein. The repertoire consists of 440,000 or so distinct CDR3 sequences, with 43% occurring once and the leading ten covering around 29%. Material: PBMCs, obtained before TCRalphabeta/CD19-depleted stem cell transplant. The receptors were sampled from a girl aged 2-15 years with aplastic anemia, due to receive a stem cell transplant.

This clonotype turned up a few times. This rearrangement joins TRBV5-1 to TRBJ2-3, with D perhaps matching TRBD1 or TRBD2 (5 bases each). Trimming stripped 0 bases from V and 1 base from J, with 9 bases between. Germline loops: CDR1 SGHRS, CDR2 YFSETQ. This CDR3 is built from 15 residues. The CDR3 bases are TGCGCCAGCAGCTTGGTGGGGGACCGCACAGATACGCAGTATTTT. This gives the protein CASSLVGDRTDTQYF. The full variable domain, completed using reference TRBV5-1 and TRBJ2-3, is KAGVTQTPRYLIKTRGQQVTLSCSPISGHRSVSWYQQTPGQGLQFLFEYFSETQRNKGNFPGRFSGRQFSNSRSEMNVSTLELGDSALYLCASSLVGDRTDTQYFGPGTRLTVL.

The table lists this clonotype with many counts. V and J are TRBV5-1 and TRBJ1-1; D is unresolved. The germline gives CDR1 SGHRS, CDR2 YFSETQ. Trimming took 0 bases from V and 0 from J, leaving 9 bases between them. CDR3 length: 15 residues. The CDR3 is CASSLERDMNTEAFF. The CDR3 DNA reads TGCGCCAGCAGCTTGGAAAGGGATATGAACACTGAAGCTTTCTTT. Combining the CDR3 with reference TRBV5-1 and TRBJ1-1 gives the whole variable domain KAGVTQTPRYLIKTRGQQVTLSCSPISGHRSVSWYQQTPGQGLQFLFEYFSETQRNKGNFPGRFSGRQFSNSRSEMNVSTLELGDSALYLCASSLERDMNTEAFFGQGTRLTVV.

J is TRBJ2-3 and V is TRBV24-1; D unclear. This CDR3 comprises 11 residues. Germline V lookup: CDR1 KGHDR, CDR2 SFDVKD. The germline V and J ends were trimmed by 4 bases and 4 bases, with 2 bases remaining between them. The CDR3 loop reads CATSESDTQYF. The DNA of the CDR3 is TGTGCCACCAGTGAATCAGATACGCAGTATTTT.